Here is one TCR beta chain with its context. MiXCR, applied by TCRdb to the RACE reads, yields one record per CDR3 protein. The sample lists about 350,000 distinct CDR3 sequences; about 6% were seen once. V was trimmed by 3 bases and J by 12 bases, leaving 18 bases between them. CDR3 length equals 13 residues. CDR1 and CDR2 from the germline V gene are SNHLY and FYNNEI. The data derive from a study of human T cells and chemical hapten exposure. Turning to the study itself: Sensitization applied 2% DPC to roughly 2 cm by roughly 2 cm of upper inner arm skin.

As to time point: patch test 2, 6 weeks after DPC sensitization. The treatment is: therapeutic diphenylcyclopropenone sensitization with weekly scalp DPC. Blood was drawn before each patch test was applied. Sequencing used whole blood, obtained in connection with sensitization to the hapten diphenylcyclopropenone (DPC). The sequence was collected from a woman between 18 and 29 years old with alopecia areata. Some clones in this sample may be carry-over from other donors' samples. J is TRBJ2-7 and V is TRBV2, with D possibly TRBD2 on 6 matching bases. The CDR3: CASSDNRDSRGYF. The CDR3 DNA is TGTGCCAGCAGTGATAATAGGGACTCTAGGGGGTACTTC.